The 26 T cell receptor beta chains listed next were all sequenced from one sample in a study of T cell responses to AZD1222 COVID-19 vaccine. Only in-frame clones appear in the TCRdb table, and some are missing; sequencing was by immunoSEQ multiplex PCR. The repertoire holds under 150,000 clones, with roughly nine tenths as singletons. This material consisted of peripheral blood, taken 28 days after the second AZD1222 dose. The receptor set was obtained from an adult who received the AZD1222 COVID-19 vaccine.

This sequence joins TRBV7-2 and TRBJ1-5; D unresolved. The CDR3 runs 14 residues. Trimming pared 6 bases from V and 0 bases from J, leaving 9 bases between. Germline CDR1 SGHTA, CDR2 FQGNSA. This CDR3 is CASSSDYSNQPQHF. DNA of the CDR3: TGTGCCAGCAGTTCCGATTATAGCAATCAGCCCCAGCATTTT.

CDR3 coding DNA: TGTGCCAGCAGCTCACCCTCTTGGACAGGGGGGAATCAGCCCCAGCATTTT. This gives the protein CASSSPSWTGGNQPQHF. This sequence joins TRBV28 and TRBJ1-5; 10 bases line up with TRBD1. CDR3 length: 17 amino acids. The V gene end was trimmed by 6 bases and the J gene end by 4 bases; junction bases not matched to a gene: 12. Germline loops: CDR1 MDHEN, CDR2 SYDVKM.

This sequence joins TRBV15 and TRBJ2-1, with D uncertain. In germline, CDR1 is LNHNV, CDR2 YYDKDF (reference sequence). Trimming took 0 bases from V and 7 from J, leaving 4 bases between them. This CDR3 spans 12 amino acids. The CDR3 region has the DNA TGTGCCACCAGCAGAGATGGGAATGAGCAGTTCTTC. As protein: CATSRDGNEQFF.

The chain combines TRBV6-1 with TRBJ1-1; D is unresolved. The V end lost 1 base, the J end lost 2 bases, and 8 bases lay between the germline ends. The CDR3 sequence is 14 residues long. The germline gives CDR1 MNHNS, CDR2 SASEGT. CDR3 DNA: TGTGCCAGCAGTGAAGGGCCGATCAACACTGAAGCTTTCTTT. Translated, it gives CASSEGPINTEAFF.

The chain employs TRBV6-2 or TRBV6-3 and TRBJ2-7; maybe TRBD1 (6 bases). V was shortened by 0 bases and J by 8 bases, with 29 bases between the two germline ends. The CDR3 sequence is 19 residues long. The germline V gene has CDR1 MNHEY and CDR2 SVGEGT. The CDR3 coding sequence is TGTGCCAGCAGTTACTCTGTGGGACGGGCGATAGCCCAGGGGAGCAAGCAGTACTTC. It codes for CASSYSVGRAIAQGSKQYF.

The genes are TRBV13 and TRBJ2-1; 12 bases are shared with TRBD2. With V trimmed by 4 bases and J by 9 bases, 4 bases remained unmatched. CDR3 size: 14 residues. Germline CDR1 and CDR2: PRHDT and FYEKMQ (reference sequence). The CDR3 coding sequence is TGTGCCAGCAGCTCGACTAGCGGGGGAGGTGAGCAGTTCTTC. Its protein product is CASSSTSGGGEQFF.

The V call is TRBV9, the J call TRBJ1-2; a weak D match, TRBD1 (5 bases). V was trimmed by 0 bases and J by 7 bases, leaving 10 bases between them. The V gene's germline CDR1 is SGDLS and CDR2 YYNGEE. The CDR3 is 13 residues long. The CDR3 sequence: CASSVEVGVGYTF. The CDR3 nucleotides are TGTGCCAGCAGCGTAGAAGTAGGGGTTGGCTACACCTTC.

There are a few counts of this clone. The chain joins TRBV5-5 to TRBJ1-3, with TRBD1 as a possible D gene (5 bases). The germline V and J ends were trimmed by 0 bases and 0 bases, with 16 bases remaining between them. The CDR3 totals 18 residues. CDR1 SGHKS and CDR2 YYEKEE come from the germline V gene (reference sequence). The CDR3 loop is CASSLAFGHLVSGNTIYF. The CDR3, as DNA: TGTGCCAGCAGCTTGGCCTTTGGACACTTAGTCTCTGGAAACACCATATATTTT. Variable domain in full (rest from reference TRBV5-5 and TRBJ1-3): DAGVTQSPTHLIKTRGQQVTLRCSPISGHKSVSWYQQVLGQGPQFIFQYYEKEERGRGNFPDRFSARQFPNYSSELNVNALLLGDSALYLCASSLAFGHLVSGNTIYFGEGSWLTVV.

The rearrangement links TRBV3-1 (or the pseudogene TRBV3-2) to TRBJ1-1; 9 bases align to TRBD1. V lost 4 bases and J lost 4; bases outside the gene matches: 7. The CDR3 has 15 residues. In germline, CDR1 is LGHDT, CDR2 YNNKEL (reference sequence). This CDR3 is CASSLGTGWRTEAFF. In DNA form, the CDR3 reads TGTGCCAGCAGCCTCGGGACAGGGTGGCGCACTGAAGCTTTCTTT.

The chain joins TRBV7-9 to TRBJ2-2; D might be TRBD2 (5 bases). The CDR3 is made up of 18 amino acids. The germline V and J ends were trimmed by 3 bases and 0 bases, with 17 bases remaining between them. Germline CDR1 reads SEHNR; CDR2 reads FQNEAQ (reference sequence). The CDR3 protein is CASSFRERRTTNTGELFF. The CDR3 nucleotides read TGTGCCAGCAGCTTTAGAGAGAGGAGGACCACGAACACCGGGGAGCTGTTTTTT.

The gene calls are TRBV6-6 and TRBJ1-5; TRBD1 agrees at 8 bases. V shed 7 bases, J shed 6 bases, and the junction held 5 bases outside the gene matches. Germline-derived CDR1 and CDR2 are MNHNY and SVGAGI (reference sequence). CDR3 size: 13 residues. As DNA, the CDR3 is TGTGCCAGCACGGGACAGGAAAGTCAGCCCCAGCATTTT. This codes for CASTGQESQPQHF.

V usage is TRBV19 and J usage is TRBJ1-1, with 9 bases identical to TRBD1. Germline CDR1 is LNHDA and CDR2 is SQIVND (reference sequence). The CDR3 is made up of 13 amino acids. The J segment lost 4 bases and the V segment lost 4 bases, leaving 1 base of the junction unmatched. CDR3 region: CASSRTGVTEAFF. CDR3 nucleotide sequence: TGTGCCAGTAGTAGGACAGGGGTCACTGAAGCTTTCTTT.

The rearrangement uses TRBV6-2 or TRBV6-3 and TRBJ1-1, with no clear D. Germline-derived CDR1 and CDR2 are MNHEY and SVGEGT. The CDR3 totals 15 residues. The V gene lost 5 bases and the J gene lost 8 bases, with 21 bases spanning the gap. The CDR3 region is CASSPGPLRVVEAFF. In nucleotides, the CDR3 is TGTGCCAGCAGTCCCGGACCCTTACGTGTTGTAGAAGCTTTCTTT.

This chain links TRBV29-1 with TRBJ2-5; D assignment may be TRBD1 or TRBD2 (6 bases each). The CDR3 contains 16 residues. V was trimmed by 7 bases and J by 2 bases, leaving 23 bases between them. Germline values: CDR1 SQVTM, CDR2 ANQGSEA. CDR3 loop: CSGRALGGRGQETQYF. The CDR3 DNA reads as TGCAGCGGGCGGGCATTGGGGGGCCGGGGTCAAGAGACCCAGTACTTC.

The chain employs TRBV3-1 (or the pseudogene TRBV3-2) and TRBJ2-5; D is perhaps TRBD1 (5 bases). The CDR3 runs 14 residues. Trimming pared 3 bases from V and 0 bases from J, leaving 8 bases between. The germline CDR1 and CDR2 sequences are LGHDT and YNNKEL (reference sequence). The CDR3 sequence is CASSHRQHQETQYF. CDR3 bases: TGTGCCAGCAGCCATCGACAGCACCAAGAGACCCAGTACTTC.

V gene TRBV19 combines with J gene TRBJ1-5; D uncertain. Germline assignment: CDR1 LNHDA and CDR2 SQIVND (reference sequence). The CDR3 runs to 15 residues. Trimming shortened V by 4 bases and J by 0 bases, and 10 bases separated the two germline ends. The CDR3 protein is CASSKQSYSNQPQHF. The CDR3 nucleotides read TGTGCCAGTAGTAAACAGTCTTATAGCAATCAGCCCCAGCATTTT.

The chain employs TRBV30 and TRBJ1-2, with no clear D. The CDR3 consists of 11 residues. Per germline, CDR1 GTSNPN and CDR2 SVGIG (reference sequence). V shed 3 bases and J shed 6 bases, with 8 bases lying between them. The CDR3 spells CAWSLLNGYTF. CDR3 bases: TGTGCCTGGAGCTTATTAAATGGCTACACCTTC.

CDR3 nucleotides: TGTGCCAGCAGTGGGGGACAGGGATACGCGAATTCACCCCTCCACTTT. It codes for CASSGGQGYANSPLHF. This rearrangement joins TRBV28 to TRBJ1-6, with 9 bases matching TRBD1. CDR3 size: 16 residues. The V and J ends lost 5 bases and 7 bases, in that order; junction bases with no gene match: 9. The germline CDR1 and CDR2 sequences are MDHEN and SYDVKM.

This clone was counted once. The V gene is TRBV19, the J gene TRBJ1-2, with 7 bases matching TRBD1. Germline V gene data show CDR1 as LNHDA and CDR2 as SQIVND (reference sequence). CDR3 length: 14 residues. With 4 bases clipped from V and 4 bases from J, the junction kept 6 bases outside the gene matches. Written as DNA, the CDR3 is TGTGCCAGTAGTACGGGACAGACTTCCTATGGCTACACCTTC. This codes for CASSTGQTSYGYTF.

This chain's CDR3 is CASSFSVLAGDWNEQFF. The CDR3 bases are TGTGCCAGCAGCTTCTCGGTACTAGCGGGAGATTGGAATGAGCAGTTCTTC. The chain combines TRBV5-4 with TRBJ2-1; TRBD2 agrees at 11 bases. CDR3 size: 17 residues. Per germline, CDR1 SGHNT and CDR2 YYREEE (reference sequence). Losses at the gene ends were 2 bases for V and 7 bases for J; bases not matched to a gene: 11.

The rearrangement joins TRBV18 to TRBJ1-1, with TRBD1 as a possible D gene (5 bases). This CDR3 has 14 amino acids. Germline loops: CDR1 KGHSH, CDR2 LQKENI. The V end was cut by 6 bases, the J end by 6 bases, with 17 bases between. The CDR3 coding sequence is TGTGCCAGCTCGGGTGTGAGGGGAAGTCCTGAAGCTTTCTTT. This translates into CASSGVRGSPEAFF.

The V gene is TRBV5-5, the J gene TRBJ1-5; 8 positions agree with TRBD1. In germline, CDR1 is SGHKS, CDR2 YYEKEE (reference sequence). V gave up 0 bases and J gave up 4 bases; unmatched junction bases: 0. The CDR3 has 14 residues. The CDR3 loop is CASSLDRGNQPQHF. The CDR3 DNA reads as TGTGCCAGCAGCTTGGACAGGGGGAATCAGCCCCAGCATTTT.

This sequence joins TRBV7-9 and TRBJ1-5; tentatively, D is TRBD1 (5 bases). Trimming removed 1 base from V and 5 bases from J, with 9 bases in between. Germline V gives CDR1 SEHNR, CDR2 FQNEAQ (reference sequence). The CDR3 totals 14 residues. CDR3 sequence (DNA): TGTGCCAGCAGCTTAGGACAGTTGGATCAGCCCCAGCATTTT. This translates into CASSLGQLDQPQHF.

The rearrangement uses TRBV10-3 and TRBJ2-4, with D perhaps matching TRBD2 (6 bases). Germline values: CDR1 ENHRY, CDR2 SYGVKD. V was shortened by 0 bases and J by 5 bases, with 11 bases between the two germline ends. The CDR3 is 15 amino acids. CDR3 sequence (DNA): TGTGCCATCAGTGAGTCGGAGGGGAACCAAAACATTCAGTACTTC. Translating gives CAISESEGNQNIQYF.

In its sample, this clone was seen once. V is TRBV21-1 and J is TRBJ1-2; the listed D gene, TRBD1, was not tested against the DNA. TRBV21-1 counts as a pseudogene. The CDR3 runs to 13 residues. CDR3 sequence: CASITRGSGGYTF. Here the CDR3 DNA reads TGTGCCAGCATCACTAGGGGGAGTGGTGGCTACACCTTC.

This clone has a handful of counts. The rearrangement uses TRBV2 and TRBJ1-1, with D maybe TRBD1 (6 bases). Germline CDR1 is SNHLY and CDR2 is FYNNEI. Trimming took off 4 bases at V and 0 bases at J, with 9 bases between the two ends. The CDR3 contains 14 residues. The CDR3 coding sequence is TGTGCCAGCAGTGTCGACAGGATGAACACTGAAGCTTTCTTT. Amino acid sequence: CASSVDRMNTEAFF.